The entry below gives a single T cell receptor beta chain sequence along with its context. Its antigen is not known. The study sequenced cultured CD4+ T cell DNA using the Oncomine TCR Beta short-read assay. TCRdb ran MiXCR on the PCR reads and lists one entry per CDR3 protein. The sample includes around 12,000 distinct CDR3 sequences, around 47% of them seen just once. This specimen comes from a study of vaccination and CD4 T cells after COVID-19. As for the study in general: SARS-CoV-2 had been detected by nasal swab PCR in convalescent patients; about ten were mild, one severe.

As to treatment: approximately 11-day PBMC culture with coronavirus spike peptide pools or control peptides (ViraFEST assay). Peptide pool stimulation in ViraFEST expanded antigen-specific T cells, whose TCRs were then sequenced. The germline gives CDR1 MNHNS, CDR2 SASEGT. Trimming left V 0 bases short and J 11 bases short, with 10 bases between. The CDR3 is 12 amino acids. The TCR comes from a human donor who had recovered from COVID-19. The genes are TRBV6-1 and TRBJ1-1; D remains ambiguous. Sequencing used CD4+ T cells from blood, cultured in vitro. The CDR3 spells CASSEAATPAFF. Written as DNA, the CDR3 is TGTGCCAGCAGTGAAGCTGCCACCCCGGCTTTCTTT.